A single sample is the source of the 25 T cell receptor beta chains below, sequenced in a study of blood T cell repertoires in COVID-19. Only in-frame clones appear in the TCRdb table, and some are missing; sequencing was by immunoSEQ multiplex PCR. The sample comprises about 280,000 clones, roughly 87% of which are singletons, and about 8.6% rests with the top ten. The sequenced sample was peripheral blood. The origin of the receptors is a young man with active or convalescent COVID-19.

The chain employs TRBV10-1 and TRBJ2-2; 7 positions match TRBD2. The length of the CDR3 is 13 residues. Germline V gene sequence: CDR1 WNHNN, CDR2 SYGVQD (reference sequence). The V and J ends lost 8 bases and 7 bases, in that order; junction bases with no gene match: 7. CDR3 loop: CASQRRGYGELFF. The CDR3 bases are TGCGCCAGCCAACGGCGGGGGTACGGGGAGCTGTTTTTT.

The DNA for the CDR3 is TGTGCCAGCATCCCACAGGGACGTTCCTACAATGAGCAGTTCTTC. Translation gives CASIPQGRSYNEQFF. The genes are TRBV6-5 and TRBJ2-1, with D tentatively TRBD1 (6 bases). Trimming cost V 7 bases and J 1 base, with 14 bases left between them. The CDR3 runs 15 residues. Looked up from germline, CDR1 is MNHEY and CDR2 is SVGAGI.

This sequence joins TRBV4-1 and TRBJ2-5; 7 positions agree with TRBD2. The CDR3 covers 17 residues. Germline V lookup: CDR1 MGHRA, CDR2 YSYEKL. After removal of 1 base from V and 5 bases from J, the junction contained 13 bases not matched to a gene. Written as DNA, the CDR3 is TGCGCCAGCAGCCAAGGGGGGAGGGCACGGACCAGGGAGACCCAGTACTTC. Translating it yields CASSQGGRARTRETQYF.

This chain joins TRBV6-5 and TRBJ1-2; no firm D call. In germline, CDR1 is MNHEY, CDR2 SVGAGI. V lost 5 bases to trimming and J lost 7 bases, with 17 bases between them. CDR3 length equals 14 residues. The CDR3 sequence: CASSRGHSKVGYTF. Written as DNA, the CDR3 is TGTGCCAGCAGTAGAGGTCACTCAAAGGTTGGCTACACCTTC.

CDR3 protein: CASSDSRYYEQYF. CDR3 bases: TGTGCCAGCAGTGACAGCAGGTACTACGAGCAGTACTTC. This chain connects TRBV2 to TRBJ2-7, with D hard to call. Per the germline V gene, CDR1 is SNHLY and CDR2 is FYNNEI. This CDR3 region has 13 residues. Trimming left V 3 bases short and J 3 bases short, with 9 bases between.

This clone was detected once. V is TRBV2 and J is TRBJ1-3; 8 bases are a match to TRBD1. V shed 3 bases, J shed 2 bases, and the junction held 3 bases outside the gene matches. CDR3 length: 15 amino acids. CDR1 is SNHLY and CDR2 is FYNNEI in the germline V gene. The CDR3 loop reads CASSEAGGPGNTIYF. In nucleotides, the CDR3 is TGTGCCAGCAGTGAGGCAGGGGGCCCTGGAAACACCATATATTTT. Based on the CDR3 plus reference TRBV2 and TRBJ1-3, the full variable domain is EPEVTQTPSHQVTQMGQEVILRCVPISNHLYFYWYRQILGQKVEFLVSFYNNEISEKSEIFDDQFSVERPDGSNFTLKIRSTKLEDSAMYFCASSEAGGPGNTIYFGEGSWLTVV.

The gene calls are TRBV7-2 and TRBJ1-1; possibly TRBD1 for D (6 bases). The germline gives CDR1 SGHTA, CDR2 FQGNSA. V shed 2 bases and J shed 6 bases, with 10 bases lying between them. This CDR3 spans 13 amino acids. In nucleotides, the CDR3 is TGTGCCAGCAGCTTAATCCGGACAGCTGAAGCTTTCTTT. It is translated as CASSLIRTAEAFF.

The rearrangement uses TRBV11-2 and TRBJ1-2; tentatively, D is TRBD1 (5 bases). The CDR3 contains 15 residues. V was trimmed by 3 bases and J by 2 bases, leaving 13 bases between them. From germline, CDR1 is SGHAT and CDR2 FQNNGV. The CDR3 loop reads CASSFGAEANYGYTF. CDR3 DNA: TGTGCCAGCAGCTTTGGGGCCGAAGCAAACTATGGCTACACCTTC.

This CDR3 reads CASSPYYSLGSRVSQPQHF. DNA of the CDR3: TGTGCCAGCAGCCCCTACTACTCTCTAGGATCTAGAGTTAGCCAGCCCCAGCATTTT. The rearrangement uses TRBV21-1 and TRBJ1-5. TRBV21-1 is classified as a pseudogene. CDR3 length equals 19 residues.

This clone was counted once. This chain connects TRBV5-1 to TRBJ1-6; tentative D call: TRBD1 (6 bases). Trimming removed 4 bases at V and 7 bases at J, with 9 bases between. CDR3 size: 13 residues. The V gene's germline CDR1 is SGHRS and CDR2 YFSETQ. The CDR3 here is CASSPGENSPLHF. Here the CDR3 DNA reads TGCGCCAGCAGCCCAGGGGAAAATTCACCCCTCCACTTT.

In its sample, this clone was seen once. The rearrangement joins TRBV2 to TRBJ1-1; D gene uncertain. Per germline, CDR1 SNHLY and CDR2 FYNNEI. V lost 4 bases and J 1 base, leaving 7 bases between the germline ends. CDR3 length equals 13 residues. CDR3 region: CASSGTPNTEAFF. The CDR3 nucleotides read TGTGCCAGCAGTGGAACACCGAACACTGAAGCTTTCTTT.

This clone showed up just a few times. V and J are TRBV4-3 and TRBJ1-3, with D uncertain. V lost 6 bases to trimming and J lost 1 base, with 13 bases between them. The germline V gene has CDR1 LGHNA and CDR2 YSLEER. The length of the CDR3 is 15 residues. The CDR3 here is CASRDYITSGNTIYF. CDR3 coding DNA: TGCGCCAGCAGAGATTATATAACATCTGGAAACACCATATATTTT.

The CDR3 nucleotides read TGTGCCAGCAGCCAAACAGGGTTGTTTCAGCCCCAGCATTTT. Translation gives CASSQTGLFQPQHF. This chain links TRBV3-1 (or the pseudogene TRBV3-2) with TRBJ1-5; perhaps TRBD1 as D (6 bases). The CDR3 is 14 residues long. Trimming took 2 bases from V and 6 from J, leaving 11 bases between them. Germline CDR1 reads LGHDT; CDR2 reads YNNKEL (reference sequence).

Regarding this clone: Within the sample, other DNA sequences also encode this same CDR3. This chain's CDR3 is CASSVSGGNQPQHF. The CDR3 region has the DNA TGTGCCAGCAGCGTGTCAGGGGGCAATCAGCCCCAGCATTTT. The gene calls are TRBV9 and TRBJ1-5; tentatively, D is TRBD1 (6 bases). Trimming removed 2 bases from V and 2 bases from J, with 8 bases in between. The CDR3 covers 14 residues. CDR1 and CDR2 (germline): SGDLS, YYNGEE.

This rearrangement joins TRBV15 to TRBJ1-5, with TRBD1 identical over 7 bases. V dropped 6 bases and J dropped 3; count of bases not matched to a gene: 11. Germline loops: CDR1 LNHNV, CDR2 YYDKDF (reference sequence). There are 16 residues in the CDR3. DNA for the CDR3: TGTGCCACCAGAGGGGATGTGACAGGGCCCAATCAGCCCCAGCATTTT. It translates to CATRGDVTGPNQPQHF. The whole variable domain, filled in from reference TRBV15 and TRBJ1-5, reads DAMVIQNPRYQVTQFGKPVTLSCSQTLNHNVMYWYQQKSSQAPKLLFHYYDKDFNNEADTPDNFQSRRPNTSFCFLDIRSPGLGDTAMYLCATRGDVTGPNQPQHFGDGTRLSIL.

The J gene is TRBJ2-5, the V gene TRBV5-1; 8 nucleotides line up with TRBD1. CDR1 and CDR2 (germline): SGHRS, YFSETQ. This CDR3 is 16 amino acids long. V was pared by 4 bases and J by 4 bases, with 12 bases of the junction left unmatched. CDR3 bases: TGCGCCAGCAGCGCAAGTACCAGGGGGCGCTCAGAGACCCAGTACTTC. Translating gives CASSASTRGRSETQYF. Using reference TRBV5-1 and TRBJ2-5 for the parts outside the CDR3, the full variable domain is KAGVTQTPRYLIKTRGQQVTLSCSPISGHRSVSWYQQTPGQGLQFLFEYFSETQRNKGNFPGRFSGRQFSNSRSEMNVSTLELGDSALYLCASSASTRGRSETQYFGPGTRLLVL.

This CDR3 is CASSPPIPGKAFF. In nucleotides, the CDR3 is TGTGCCAGCTCACCACCGATCCCGGGTAAAGCTTTCTTT. The chain combines TRBV18 with TRBJ1-1; D remains unclear. Germline V gives CDR1 KGHSH, CDR2 LQKENI. The CDR3 sequence is 13 residues long. Trimming left V 0 bases short and J 9 bases short, with 11 bases between.

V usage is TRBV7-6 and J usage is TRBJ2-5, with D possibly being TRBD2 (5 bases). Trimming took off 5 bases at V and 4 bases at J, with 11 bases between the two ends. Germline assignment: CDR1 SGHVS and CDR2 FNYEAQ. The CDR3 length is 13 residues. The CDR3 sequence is CASSNGLSETQYF. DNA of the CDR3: TGTGCCAGCAGCAACGGACTCTCAGAGACCCAGTACTTC.

As DNA, the CDR3 is TGTGCCAGCCAAACCCAGATACCGTACGAGCAGTACTTC. Amino acids: CASQTQIPYEQYF. This sequence joins TRBV2 and TRBJ2-7; D is ambiguous. The CDR3 contains 13 residues. Germline V lookup: CDR1 SNHLY, CDR2 FYNNEI. V was trimmed by 8 bases and J by 4 bases, leaving 15 bases between them.

In nucleotides, the CDR3 is TGTGCCAGCAGAAGGCCCGGACAGACACAAGAGACCCAGTACTTC. This codes for CASRRPGQTQETQYF. J is TRBJ2-5 and V is TRBV6-5, with D possibly TRBD1 on 6 matching bases. This CDR3 comprises 15 residues. CDR1 and CDR2 (germline): MNHEY, SVGAGI. Trimming stripped 6 bases from V and 2 bases from J, with 16 bases between.

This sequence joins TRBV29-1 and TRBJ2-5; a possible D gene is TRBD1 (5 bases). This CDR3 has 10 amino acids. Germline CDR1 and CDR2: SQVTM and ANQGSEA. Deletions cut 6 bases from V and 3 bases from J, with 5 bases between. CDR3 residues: CSVREETQYF. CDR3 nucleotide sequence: TGCAGCGTCAGGGAAGAGACCCAGTACTTC.

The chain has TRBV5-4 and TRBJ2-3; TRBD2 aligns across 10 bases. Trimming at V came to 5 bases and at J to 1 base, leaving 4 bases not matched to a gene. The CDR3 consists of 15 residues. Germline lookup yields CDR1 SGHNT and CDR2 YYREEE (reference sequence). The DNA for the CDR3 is TGTGCCAGCAGTATTCTAGCGGGGGGCACAGATACGCAGTATTTT. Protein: CASSILAGGTDTQYF.

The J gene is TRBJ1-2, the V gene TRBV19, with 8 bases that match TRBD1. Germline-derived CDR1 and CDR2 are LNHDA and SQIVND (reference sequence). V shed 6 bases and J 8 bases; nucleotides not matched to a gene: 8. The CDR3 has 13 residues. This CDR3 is CASSPDRGGGYTF. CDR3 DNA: TGTGCCAGTAGCCCCGACAGGGGAGGAGGCTACACCTTC.

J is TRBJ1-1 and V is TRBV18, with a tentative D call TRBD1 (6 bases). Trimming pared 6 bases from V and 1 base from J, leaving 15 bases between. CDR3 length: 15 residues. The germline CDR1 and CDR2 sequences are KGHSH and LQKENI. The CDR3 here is CASSLPGTRNTEAFF. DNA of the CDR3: TGTGCCAGCTCTCTCCCCGGGACAAGGAACACTGAAGCTTTCTTT.

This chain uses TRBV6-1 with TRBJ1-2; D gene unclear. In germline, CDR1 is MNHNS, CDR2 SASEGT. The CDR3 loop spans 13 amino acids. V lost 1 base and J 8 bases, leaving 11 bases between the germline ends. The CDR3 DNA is TGTGCCAGCAGTGAAGGGCGGGGTAGGGGCTACACCTTC. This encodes CASSEGRGRGYTF.